Following are 11 T cell receptor beta chains from one sample sequenced in a study of cytomegalovirus exposure and HLA in healthy donors. With 60 Vbeta and 13 Jbeta primers, the PCR was carried out. This table comes from immunoSEQ multiplex PCR, and its TCRdb copy is limited to in-frame clones, with some not included. The table lists 130,000 or so clones, 6.5% to 9.5% of them singletons, with around 6% in the top ten. The sequencing input was PBMCs. These receptors were collected from a middle-aged woman in good health and CMV-seropositive.

V is TRBV29-1 and J is TRBJ1-5; D possibly corresponds to TRBD1 (5 bases). V was cut by 4 bases and J by 7 bases, with 14 bases left in between. Germline values: CDR1 SQVTM, CDR2 ANQGSEA. The CDR3 covers 13 residues. The CDR3 loop reads CSVGSGSGQPQHF. CDR3 sequence (DNA): TGCAGCGTTGGGTCAGGGTCTGGGCAGCCCCAGCATTTT. The full variable domain, its missing parts supplied by reference TRBV29-1 and TRBJ1-5, is SAVISQKPSRDICQRGTSLTIQCQVDSQVTMMFWYRQQPGQSLTLIATANQGSEATYESGFVIDKFPISRPNLTFSTLTVSNMSPEDSSIYLCSVGSGSGQPQHFGDGTRLSIL.

This clone was picked up a small number of times. The chain combines TRBV5-6 with TRBJ2-2, with D possibly being TRBD2 (6 bases). V dropped 2 bases and J dropped 3 bases, with 8 bases sitting between them. From germline, CDR1 is SGHDT and CDR2 YYEEEE. The CDR3 sequence is 14 residues long. CDR3 sequence (DNA): TGTGCCAGCAGCTTAGGGACTTACACCGGGGAGCTGTTTTTT. Translating it yields CASSLGTYTGELFF.

The rearrangement joins TRBV6-6 to TRBJ2-2; perhaps TRBD1 as D (6 bases). Deletions cut 7 bases from V and 6 bases from J, with 18 bases between. The CDR3 length is 15 residues. CDR1 and CDR2 (germline): MNHNY, SVGAGI (reference sequence). CDR3 sequence (DNA): TGTGCCAGCAAAGAGTTACCAGGGGCGGCCGGGGAGCTGTTTTTT. This translates into CASKELPGAAGELFF.

This clone was detected a few times. Other DNA sequences from this sample encode an identical CDR3 as well. V and J are TRBV5-4 and TRBJ2-7; unclear D gene. The CDR3 is 12 amino acids. Germline values: CDR1 SGHNT, CDR2 YYREEE (reference sequence). V lost 4 bases and J lost 0, with 5 bases in between. In DNA form, the CDR3 reads TGTGCCAGCAGCCGCGACTCCTACGAGCAGTACTTC. Its protein is CASSRDSYEQYF.

This chain uses TRBV27 with TRBJ2-5, with D tentatively TRBD1 (5 bases). Trimming took 10 bases from V and 10 from J, leaving 19 bases between them. This CDR3 spans 12 amino acids. In germline, CDR1 is MNHEY, CDR2 SMNVEV (reference sequence). This chain's CDR3 is CANLSGLWHQYF. CDR3 nucleotide sequence: TGTGCCAACTTATCAGGGTTATGGCACCAGTACTTC.

This clone turned up a few times. This chain joins TRBV4-1 and TRBJ1-5; 12 bases align to TRBD1. The length of the CDR3 is 15 residues. Germline values: CDR1 MGHRA, CDR2 YSYEKL. Trimming at V came to 6 bases and at J to 6 bases, leaving 6 bases not matched to a gene. CDR3 region: CASSSGTGGVQPQHF. The DNA of the CDR3 is TGCGCCAGCAGTAGTGGGACAGGGGGCGTTCAGCCCCAGCATTTT.

The chain combines TRBV2 with TRBJ2-5; 9 positions agree with TRBD1. The length of the CDR3 is 14 residues. CDR1 and CDR2 from the germline V gene are SNHLY and FYNNEI. The V segment lost 6 bases and the J segment 4 bases; nucleotides outside the gene matches: 6. The CDR3 sequence is CASSHRGRRETQYF. As DNA, the CDR3 is TGTGCCAGCAGCCACAGGGGGCGCCGAGAGACCCAGTACTTC.

The rearrangement uses TRBV15 and TRBJ1-1, with D hard to call. V dropped 0 bases and J dropped 0 bases, with 8 bases sitting between them. Germline CDR1 reads LNHNV; CDR2 reads YYDKDF (reference sequence). CDR3 length equals 15 residues. The CDR3 spells CATSRDLTLNTEAFF. CDR3 bases: TGTGCCACCAGCAGAGATCTGACACTGAACACTGAAGCTTTCTTT.

Comments on this clone: Other DNA sequences within the sample encode an identical CDR3. The V call is TRBV9, the J call TRBJ1-2, with D possibly matching TRBD1 (5 bases). The CDR3 is 14 amino acids. Germline V gene sequence: CDR1 SGDLS, CDR2 YYNGEE. V dropped 5 bases and J dropped 4 bases, with 15 bases sitting between them. CDR3 bases: TGTGCCAGCAGAACGACAGCCGGGGGCTATGGCTACACCTTC. Residues: CASRTTAGGYGYTF.

The sample holds a few counts of this clone. The chain has TRBV30 and TRBJ1-2; 8 nucleotides match TRBD1. Germline V gives CDR1 GTSNPN, CDR2 SVGIG (reference sequence). This CDR3 has 12 residues. The trim removed 4 bases at V and 3 bases at J, leaving 1 base unmatched. The CDR3 sequence is CAWTGGHYGYTF. Written as DNA, the CDR3 is TGTGCCTGGACAGGGGGCCACTATGGCTACACCTTC.

This clone has only a few counts. The chain joins TRBV6-5 to TRBJ2-7; D gene unclear. V was clipped by 5 bases and J by 3 bases, with 5 bases between them. The CDR3 is made up of 11 amino acids. Per the germline V gene, CDR1 is MNHEY and CDR2 is SVGAGI. In nucleotides, the CDR3 is TGTGCCAGCAGTGAGAACTACGAGCAGTACTTC. As protein: CASSENYEQYF.